A single sample gave rise to the 18 T cell receptor beta chains below, sequenced in a study of Ad26.COV2.S vaccination and SARS-CoV-2 variants. Documented treatment: approximately 18 received Ad26.COV2.S at low or high dose, single or two shots; roughly five received placebo; per-sample allocation not given. Specimens were obtained on day 63 following the first vaccine or placebo injection. Method: immunoSEQ multiplex PCR; TCRdb's copy keeps in-frame clones and lacks some. The table records more than 300,000 clones, roughly 89% of them present only once. The source material was peripheral blood, sampled in a trial of Ad26.COV2.S vaccine versus placebo. Receptors were obtained from a person between 18 and 65 years old who received the Ad26.COV2.S COVID-19 vaccine or a placebo.

This clone has a single count. This chain uses TRBV6-4 with TRBJ1-1, with D perhaps TRBD1 (5 bases). Deletions cut 2 bases from V and 1 base from J, with 17 bases between. CDR3 length equals 17 residues. Per the germline V gene, CDR1 is MRHNA and CDR2 is SNTAGT. CDR3 DNA: TGTGCCAGCAGTGACGCCGAACAGGCCCCATGGAACACTGAAGCTTTCTTT. Translation: CASSDAEQAPWNTEAFF.

Concerning this clone itself: Other nucleotide sequences from this sample produce the same CDR3. The chain recombines TRBV19 with TRBJ1-1, with D possibly matching TRBD1 (6 bases). Between the trimmed V and J ends, which lost 5 bases and 0 bases, there was a span of 7 bases. Germline CDR1 LNHDA, CDR2 SQIVND (reference sequence). The CDR3 consists of 13 residues. CDR3 sequence (DNA): TGTGCCAGTAGTCAGGGGTTGAACACTGAAGCTTTCTTT. It encodes CASSQGLNTEAFF.

In its sample, this clone was seen a few times. The chain is built from TRBV28 and TRBJ1-5, with a possible D match to TRBD1 (5 bases). The CDR3 consists of 18 residues. The ends were cut back, 5 bases at V and 0 bases at J, with 20 bases in the middle. The V gene's germline CDR1 is MDHEN and CDR2 SYDVKM. The chain's CDR3 is CASSPTSTASYSNQPQHF. In DNA form, the CDR3 reads TGTGCCAGCAGTCCCACCTCGACAGCCTCCTATAGCAATCAGCCCCAGCATTTT.

The CDR3 is CSASERGSYNSPLHF. The CDR3 DNA reads as TGCAGTGCTAGTGAGAGGGGCTCCTATAATTCACCCCTCCACTTT. This sequence joins TRBV20-1 and TRBJ1-6, with D perhaps matching TRBD1 (5 bases). The length of the CDR3 is 15 residues. Germline V gives CDR1 DFQATT, CDR2 SNEGSKA (reference sequence). Trimming took off 3 bases at V and 0 bases at J, with 9 bases between the two ends.

V usage is TRBV5-1 and J usage is TRBJ1-1, with 10 bases matching TRBD1. CDR1 is SGHRS and CDR2 is YFSETQ in the germline V gene. With 0 bases clipped from V and 3 bases from J, the junction kept 8 bases outside the gene matches. The CDR3 extends over 17 amino acids. The CDR3 nucleotides are TGCGCCAGCAGCTTGGGTTCGACAGGGGGCTACGACACTGAAGCTTTCTTT. It encodes CASSLGSTGGYDTEAFF.

This chain uses TRBV27 with TRBJ1-5, with D possibly TRBD1 on 5 matching bases. Germline V lookup: CDR1 MNHEY, CDR2 SMNVEV (reference sequence). Trimming shortened V by 0 bases and J by 2 bases, and 8 bases separated the two germline ends. The CDR3 extends over 15 amino acids. The CDR3 region is CASSLSQGGNQPQHF. CDR3 nucleotide sequence: TGTGCCAGCAGTTTATCCCAGGGCGGCAATCAGCCCCAGCATTTT.

The chain has TRBV7-8 and TRBJ1-3; the D gene is possibly TRBD1 (5 bases). This CDR3 is 15 amino acids long. Per the germline V gene, CDR1 is SGHVS and CDR2 is FQNEAQ. The V end lost 4 bases, the J end lost 4 bases, and 14 bases lay between the germline ends. The CDR3 sequence: CASSSTTARGNTIYF. Written as DNA, the CDR3 is TGTGCCAGCAGCTCCACGACAGCCCGGGGAAACACCATATATTTT. Based on the CDR3 plus reference TRBV7-8 and TRBJ1-3, the full variable domain is GAGVSQSPRYKVAKRGQDVALRCDPISGHVSLFWYQQALGQGPEFLTYFQNEAQLDKSGLPSDRFFAERPEGSVSTLKIQRTQQEDSAVYLCASSSTTARGNTIYFGEGSWLTVV.

V is TRBV6-6 and J is TRBJ2-7; 7 bases are shared with TRBD1. Trimming removed 5 bases from V and 4 bases from J; junction bases left unmatched: 8. CDR3 length: 14 residues. Germline V gene data show CDR1 as MNHNY and CDR2 as SVGAGI (reference sequence). This chain's CDR3 is CASSLGNRGYEQYF. The CDR3 DNA follows: TGTGCCAGCAGTCTCGGGAACAGGGGTTACGAGCAGTACTTC.

The gene calls are TRBV5-1 and TRBJ2-2; D assignment may be TRBD1 or TRBD2 (6 bases each). Germline V gives CDR1 SGHRS, CDR2 YFSETQ. With 0 bases removed from V and 4 bases from J, the gap between germline ends came to 10 bases. The CDR3 is 15 residues long. CDR3 region: CASSLDGGFTGELFF. The CDR3 DNA follows: TGCGCCAGCAGCTTGGACGGGGGCTTCACCGGGGAGCTGTTTTTT.

This sequence joins TRBV2 and TRBJ1-2; 7 bases are shared with TRBD1. With 4 bases clipped from V and 14 bases from J, the junction kept 10 bases outside the gene matches. The germline V gene has CDR1 SNHLY and CDR2 FYNNEI. This CDR3 region has 12 residues. CDR3 protein: CASSAPDRWNTF. The CDR3 DNA follows: TGTGCCAGCAGTGCCCCGGACAGGTGGAATACCTTC.

The chain carries TRBV10-2 and TRBJ2-7; no definite D call. V lost 0 bases to trimming and J lost 3 bases, with 3 bases between them. The germline V gene has CDR1 WSHSY and CDR2 SAAADI. The CDR3 is 12 residues long. CDR3 DNA sequence: TGCGCCAGCAGTGAGTCAAACTACGAGCAGTACTTC. This translates into CASSESNYEQYF.

V gene TRBV7-2 combines with J gene TRBJ2-7; D gene unclear. CDR1 is SGHTA and CDR2 is FQGNSA in the germline V gene. V lost 1 base, J lost 6 bases, and 10 bases lay in between. This CDR3 has 13 residues. The CDR3 region has the DNA TGTGCCAGCAGCTTAGTTCCCCCATCCGAGCAGTACTTC. Residues: CASSLVPPSEQYF.

The CDR3 bases are TGTGCCAGCAGCTTACGTTCCAGCGGGGCCGAAAGGGATACGCAGTATTTT. Translating gives CASSLRSSGAERDTQYF. V and J are TRBV7-6 and TRBJ2-3; 7 nucleotides agree with TRBD2. The CDR3 loop spans 17 amino acids. The germline gives CDR1 SGHVS, CDR2 FNYEAQ. V shed 2 bases, J shed 6 bases, and the junction held 14 bases outside the gene matches. The variable domain in full, with the rest retrieved from reference TRBV7-6 and TRBJ2-3, is GAGVSQSPRYKVTKRGQDVALRCDPISGHVSLYWYRQALGQGPEFLTYFNYEAQQDKSGLPNDRFSAERPEGSISTLTIQRTEQRDSAMYRCASSLRSSGAERDTQYFGPGTRLTVL.

The rearrangement joins TRBV28 to TRBJ1-2; D gene unclear. The CDR3 spans 12 residues. The V gene's germline CDR1 is MDHEN and CDR2 SYDVKM. The germline V and J ends were trimmed by 5 bases and 5 bases, with 9 bases remaining between them. CDR3 loop: CASSTSGYGYTF. The CDR3 region has the DNA TGTGCCAGCAGTACCTCGGGGTATGGCTACACCTTC.

The DNA for the CDR3 is TGTGCCAGCAGCCAATATAGAGGTTCCTACGAGCAGTACTTC. Translation: CASSQYRGSYEQYF. The chain employs TRBV14 and TRBJ2-7; no definite D call. Looked up from germline, CDR1 is SGHDN and CDR2 is FVKESK. CDR3 length equals 14 residues. With 2 bases removed from V and 1 base from J, the gap between germline ends came to 9 bases.

The chain links TRBV10-1 to TRBJ2-5; D gene uncertain. The V end was cut by 0 bases, the J end by 0 bases, with 8 bases between. Germline CDR1 reads WNHNN; CDR2 reads SYGVQD (reference sequence). The CDR3 runs to 15 residues. The chain's CDR3 is CASSESVQNQETQYF. CDR3 bases: TGCGCCAGCAGTGAGTCAGTACAGAACCAAGAGACCCAGTACTTC.

This clone showed up just once. The chain employs TRBV10-3 and TRBJ1-1, with 7 bases that match TRBD1. Germline values: CDR1 ENHRY, CDR2 SYGVKD. The CDR3 covers 14 residues. With V trimmed by 7 bases and J by 3 bases, 8 bases remained unmatched. CDR3 region: CAITVTGRDTEAFF. The CDR3 DNA sequence: TGTGCCATCACCGTGACAGGGCGGGACACTGAAGCTTTCTTT.

This sequence joins TRBV10-3 and TRBJ2-1; the D gene is possibly TRBD1 (5 bases). The ends were cut back, 2 bases at V and 4 bases at J, with 9 bases in the middle. This CDR3 comprises 14 residues. CDR1 and CDR2 from the germline V gene are ENHRY and SYGVKD. The CDR3 region is CAISEPRQYNEQFF. CDR3 DNA sequence: TGTGCCATCAGTGAGCCGCGACAGTACAATGAGCAGTTCTTC.